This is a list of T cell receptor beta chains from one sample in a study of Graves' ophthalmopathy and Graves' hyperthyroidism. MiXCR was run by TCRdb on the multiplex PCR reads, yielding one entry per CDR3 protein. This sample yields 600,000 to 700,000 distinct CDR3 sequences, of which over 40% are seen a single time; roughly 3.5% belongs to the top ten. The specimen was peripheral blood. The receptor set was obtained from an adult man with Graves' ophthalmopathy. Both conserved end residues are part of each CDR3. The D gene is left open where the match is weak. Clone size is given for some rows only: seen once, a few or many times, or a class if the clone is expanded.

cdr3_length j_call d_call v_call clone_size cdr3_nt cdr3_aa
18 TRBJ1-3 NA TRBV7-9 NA TGTGCCAGCAGGGGCCAGGGGCGGGGGCCCTTGTCTGGAAACACCATATATTTT CASRGQGRGPLSGNTIYF
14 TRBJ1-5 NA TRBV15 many TGTGCCACCAGCAGAGAAAGGAGGAATCAGCCCCAGCATTTT CATSRERRNQPQHF
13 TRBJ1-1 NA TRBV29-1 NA TGCAGCGTTGACGGGTGGACTAGCGGGGAAGCTTTCTTT CSVDGWTSGEAFF
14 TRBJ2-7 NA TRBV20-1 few TGCAGTGCTAGAGAAGCAGGAATGAAGAACGAGCAGTACTTC CSAREAGMKNEQYF
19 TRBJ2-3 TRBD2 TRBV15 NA TGTGCCACCAGCAGAGTATTTTTAGGACTAGCGGCTAGCACAGATACGCAGTATTTT CATSRVFLGLAASTDTQYF
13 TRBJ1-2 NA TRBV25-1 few TGTGCTAGAGACGAGCGGGCTCTCTATGGCTACACCTTC CARDERALYGYTF
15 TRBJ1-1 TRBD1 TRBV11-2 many TGTGCCAGCAGCTCACACAGGGGAATCGGCACTGAAGCTTTCTTT CASSSHRGIGTEAFF
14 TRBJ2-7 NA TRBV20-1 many TGCAGTGCCCAACGACAGGAAGCTACCTACGAGCAGTACTTC CSAQRQEATYEQYF
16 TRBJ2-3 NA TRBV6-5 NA TGTGCCATCAGTGAGTCGAAGGCTACAAACACAGATACGCAGTATTTT CAISESKATNTDTQYF
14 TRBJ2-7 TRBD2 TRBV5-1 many TGCGCCAGCAGCGCCGTAGCGGGCCGCTACGAGCAGTACTTC CASSAVAGRYEQYF
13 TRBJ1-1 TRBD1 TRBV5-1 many TGCGCCAGCAGCTTGGAGACAGGGCGGGAAGCTTTCTTT CASSLETGREAFF
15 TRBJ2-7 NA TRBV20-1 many TGCAGTGCTAGAGATCCCGGGTCCCACTCCTACGAGCAGTACTTC CSARDPGSHSYEQYF
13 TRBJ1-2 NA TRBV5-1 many TGCGCCAGCAGCTTGGCTCTGGGCTCTGGCTACACCTTC CASSLALGSGYTF
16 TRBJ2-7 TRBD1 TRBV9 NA TGTGCCAGCAGCGCCACACCCGGGACAGGGTTTCTCGAGCAGTACTTC CASSATPGTGFLEQYF
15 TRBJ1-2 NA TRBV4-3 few TGCGCCAGCAGCCAAGAATTAGTCCTAGATTATGGCTACACCTTC CASSQELVLDYGYTF
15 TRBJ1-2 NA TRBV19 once TGTGCCAGTAGTATAAGTGGGGGGAATTTGGATGGCTACACCTTC CASSISGGNLDGYTF
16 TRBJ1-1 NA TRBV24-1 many TGTGCCACCAGTGATTTCCGGGTGAGAATGAACACTGAAGCTTTCTTT CATSDFRVRMNTEAFF
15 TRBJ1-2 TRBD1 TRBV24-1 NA TGTGCCACCAGTGATCCGGGACAGGGGCCGTATGGCTACACCTTC CATSDPGQGPYGYTF
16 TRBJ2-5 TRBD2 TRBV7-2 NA TGTGCCAGCAGCTCCAGACTAGCGGGGGCCCAAGAGACCCAGTACTTC CASSSRLAGAQETQYF
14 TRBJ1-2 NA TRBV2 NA TGTGCCAGCAGTCACCCGGGTGCTGGATATGGCTACACCTTC CASSHPGAGYGYTF
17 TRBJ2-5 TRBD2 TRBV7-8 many TGTGCCAGCAGCTCCCGGTACTCCGGACTAGCGGAAGAGACCCAGTACTTC CASSSRYSGLAEETQYF
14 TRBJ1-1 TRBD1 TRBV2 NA TGTGCCAGCAGCGACGACAGGGCGGACACTGAAGCTTTCTTT CASSDDRADTEAFF
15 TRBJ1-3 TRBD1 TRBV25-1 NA TGTGCCAGCAGGGGGGACAGGGGTATTGGAAACACCATATATTTT CASRGDRGIGNTIYF
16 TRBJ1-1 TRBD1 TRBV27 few TGTGCCAGCAGTTCCTCACAGTCCCAGGGGGACACTGAAGCTTTCTTT CASSSSQSQGDTEAFF
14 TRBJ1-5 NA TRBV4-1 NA TGCGCCAGCAGCCAACCACAGGGCAATCAGCCCCAGCATTTT CASSQPQGNQPQHF
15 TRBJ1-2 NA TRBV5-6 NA TGTGCCAGCAGCTTTGGACAGAGTTTAAACTATGGCTACACCTTC CASSFGQSLNYGYTF
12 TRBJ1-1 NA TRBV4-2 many TGTGCCAGCAGCCAGTCCGACACTGAAGCTTTCTTT CASSQSDTEAFF
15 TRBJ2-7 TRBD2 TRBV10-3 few TGTGCCAGCAGTGAAGAGCGGGGGAGCTCCTACGAGCAGTACTTC CASSEERGSSYEQYF
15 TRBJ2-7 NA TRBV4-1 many TGCGCCAGCAGCCAAGGACTAGGAAGCTCCTACGAGCAGTACTTC CASSQGLGSSYEQYF
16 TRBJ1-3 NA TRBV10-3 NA TGTGCCATCAGACCGACCACGGGGGGCCGTGGAAACACCATATATTTT CAIRPTTGGRGNTIYF
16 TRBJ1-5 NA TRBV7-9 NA TGTGCCAGCAGCCAAGAATTTGGAGGGGCGGGACGACCCCAGCATTTT CASSQEFGGAGRPQHF
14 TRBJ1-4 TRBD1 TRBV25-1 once TGTGCCGACCCAGGGACAGCCGAAAGGGAAAAACTGTTTTTT CADPGTAEREKLFF
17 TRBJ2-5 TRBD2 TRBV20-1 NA TGCAGTGCTAGAGGGTTGGGGACTAGCGGGTTCCAAGAGACCCAGTACTTC CSARGLGTSGFQETQYF
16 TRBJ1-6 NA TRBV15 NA TGTGCTACCAGCAAAGCCGGGGGGCAGGGGAATTCACCCCTCCACTTT CATSKAGGQGNSPLHF
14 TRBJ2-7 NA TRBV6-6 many TGTGCCAGCGGGGTGGGGGAAGGAACCTACGAGCAGTACTTC CASGVGEGTYEQYF
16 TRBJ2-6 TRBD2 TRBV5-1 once TGCGCCAGCAGGGGGACTAGCGGGAGTGGGGCCAACGTCCTGACTTTC CASRGTSGSGANVLTF
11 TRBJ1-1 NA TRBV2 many TGTGCCAGCTGTGGGGGCACTGAAGCTTTCTTT CASCGGTEAFF
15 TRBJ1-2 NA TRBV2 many TGTGCCAGCAGAGGGGCAAGAGGGGAGCGGTATGGCTACACCTTC CASRGARGERYGYTF
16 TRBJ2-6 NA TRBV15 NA TGTGCCGCCAGCAGCTCCCAGGGGACTGGGGCCAACGTCCTGACTTTC CAASSSQGTGANVLTF
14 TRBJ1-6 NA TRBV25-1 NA TGTGCCAGCGTCCAGGCTGAATTGAGTTCACCCCTCCACTTT CASVQAELSSPLHF
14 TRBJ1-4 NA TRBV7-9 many TGTGCCAGCAGCCCTGATTATGGTAATGAAAAACTGTTTTTT CASSPDYGNEKLFF
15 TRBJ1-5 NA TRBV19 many TGTGCCAGTAGTATAAGCCACTATAGCAATCAGCCCCAGCATTTT CASSISHYSNQPQHF
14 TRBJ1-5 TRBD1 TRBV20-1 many TGCAGTGCTAGTAGGGACAGGGAAAATCAGCCCCAGCATTTT CSASRDRENQPQHF
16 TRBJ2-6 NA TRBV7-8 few TGTGCCAGCAGCTTGGACCTAACCTCTGGGGCCAACGTCCTGACTTTC CASSLDLTSGANVLTF
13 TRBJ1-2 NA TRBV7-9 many TGTGCCAGCAGCCCGGGGCTTAGCTATGGCTACACCTTC CASSPGLSYGYTF
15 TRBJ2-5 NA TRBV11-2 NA TGTGCCAGCAGCGCGGGGGCAGCGGGTGGAGAGACCCAGTACTTC CASSAGAAGGETQYF
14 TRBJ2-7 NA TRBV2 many TGTGCCAGCAGTAAGGGCCCCGACCTCCACGAGCAGTACTTC CASSKGPDLHEQYF
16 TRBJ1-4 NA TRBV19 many TGTGCCAGTAGTGCTCCTCAGACAGGAGCACGGGAAAAACTGTTTTTT CASSAPQTGAREKLFF
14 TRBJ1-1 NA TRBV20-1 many TGCAGTGCTAGAGTTAAGGGGCTGAACACTGAAGCTTTCTTT CSARVKGLNTEAFF
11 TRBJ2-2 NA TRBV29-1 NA TGCAGTGCTAGACCCTCCGGGGAGCTGTTTTTT CSARPSGELFF
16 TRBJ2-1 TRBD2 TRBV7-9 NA TGTGCCAGCAGACCTCTTAGCGGGGGGACCTACAATGAGCAGTTCTTC CASRPLSGGTYNEQFF
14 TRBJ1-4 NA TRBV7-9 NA TGTGCCGGCAGCTCCACCGGGCCCGGTGAAAAACTGTTTTTT CAGSSTGPGEKLFF
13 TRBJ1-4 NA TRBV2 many TGTGCCAACCAGGAGCCACAAAATGAAAAACTGTTTTTT CANQEPQNEKLFF
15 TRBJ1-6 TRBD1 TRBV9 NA TGTGCCAGCAGCCGTACGACAGGGCTCAATTCACCCCTCCACTTT CASSRTTGLNSPLHF